These T cell receptor beta chains were read from a single sample in a study of post-analysis software for immune sequencing data. TCRdb fed the PCR reads into MiXCR, producing one record per CDR3 protein. The table has hundreds of thousands of distinct CDR3 sequences, around 64% seen once. Specimen: blood. Receptors were obtained from a girl aged 2 to 10 with multiple sclerosis. Both conserved end residues are part of each CDR3. A D gene is named only where the DNA matches it firmly. Clone size, where shown, is once, few, many, or a class for clones that have expanded.

d_call,v_call,clone_size,j_call,cdr3_nt,cdr3_aa
.,TRBV12-3/TRBV12-4,.,TRBJ2-1,TGTGCCAGCAGGGGCGACAGGAATGAGCAGTTCTTC,CASRGDRNEQFF
TRBD2,TRBV7-2,.,TRBJ2-3,TGTGCCAGCAGCGGGACTAGCGGGTGGGATACGCAGTATTTT,CASSGTSGWDTQYF
.,TRBV6-5,.,TRBJ2-5,TGTGCCAGCAGTTACGGGGGGGCAATGAGGGAGACCCAGTACTTC,CASSYGGAMRETQYF
.,TRBV10-2,.,TRBJ2-5,TGCGCCAGCAGTGAAGCCCGGGACCCCGGAGGGGAGACCCAGTACTTC,CASSEARDPGGETQYF
TRBD2,TRBV5-1,once,TRBJ2-1,TGCGCCAGCAGCTTGGAAGCGGGAGTAGGTAATGAGCAGTTCTTC,CASSLEAGVGNEQFF
TRBD1,TRBV20-1,.,TRBJ1-6,TGCAGTGCTTGGGACAGGGGAAAAGGATCCCTCCACTTT,CSAWDRGKGSLHF
.,TRBV5-1,few,TRBJ2-5,TGCGCCAGCAGCCTACCACTAGCTGGAGAAGAGACCCAGTACTTC,CASSLPLAGEETQYF
.,TRBV24-1,.,TRBJ2-1,TGTGCCACCAGGCAGTTTAATGAGCAGTTCTTC,CATRQFNEQFF
TRBD1,TRBV20-1,.,TRBJ2-3,TGCAGTGCTAGAGATCCCACAGGGGGTGCAGATACGCAGTATTTT,CSARDPTGGADTQYF
.,TRBV29-1,.,TRBJ2-1,TGCAGCGTGGTACGGGAACCGGATAACAATGAGCAGTTCTTC,CSVVREPDNNEQFF
.,TRBV10-3,.,TRBJ1-1,TGTGCCATCAGTGAGTATTTTTTAAGGACAGCCACTATGAACACTGAAGCTTTCTTT,CAISEYFLRTATMNTEAFF
TRBD1,TRBV18,once,TRBJ1-1,TGTGCCAGCTCAATCCGGGACAGGGAGAATGAAGCTTTCTTT,CASSIRDRENEAFF
TRBD2,TRBV6-2/TRBV6-3,.,TRBJ2-1,TGTGCCAGCTATAGTGAGCGGGAGGTACCTTTGTTCTTC,CASYSEREVPLFF
.,TRBV6-5,.,TRBJ2-7,TGTGCCAGCAGTTACGGAGGGAAATCGGACGAGCAGTACTTC,CASSYGGKSDEQYF
TRBD1,TRBV5-1,.,TRBJ2-7,TGCGCCAGCAGCACCGACAGGGCTAGTGATGAGCAGTACTTC,CASSTDRASDEQYF
.,TRBV20-1,few,TRBJ1-2,TGCAGTGCTATTTATGGCTACACCTTC,CSAIYGYTF
.,TRBV10-3,few,TRBJ2-6,TGTGCCATCAGCGGACAGAGCTCTGGGGCCAACGTCCTGACTTTC,CAISGQSSGANVLTF
.,TRBV20-1,few,TRBJ2-4,TGCAGTGCGGAACCAGGAGCCAAAAACATTCAGTACTTC,CSAEPGAKNIQYF
.,TRBV4-1,few,TRBJ2-7,TGCGCCAGCAGCCAAGTTTTCGGGTCTACCTACGAGCAGTACTTC,CASSQVFGSTYEQYF
.,TRBV9,few,TRBJ2-1,TGTGCCAGCAGCGTACTTGAGGATCAGTACAATGAGCAGTTCTTC,CASSVLEDQYNEQFF
.,TRBV3-1,few,TRBJ2-1,TGTGCCAGCAGCGCCCGACGGTACAATGAGCAGTTCTTC,CASSARRYNEQFF
.,TRBV20-1,.,TRBJ2-1,TGCAGTGCTAGCTCCAGGTCGCGTCTCGATGAGCAGTTCTTC,CSASSRSRLDEQFF
TRBD1,TRBV6-5,.,TRBJ2-5,TGTGCCGGCAGCCTCGGACAGGGTGTGGAAGAGACCCAGTACTTT,CAGSLGQGVEETQYF
.,TRBV20-1,.,TRBJ2-3,TGCAGTGCTACAACGGGATGGTTCGGGGCAGATACGCAGTATTTT,CSATTGWFGADTQYF
TRBD1,TRBV25-1,.,TRBJ1-2,TGTGCCAGCAGTGGAGGACAGGGTCGAGGCTACACCTTC,CASSGGQGRGYTF
.,TRBV20-1,.,TRBJ2-1,TGCAGTGCTAGAGATCAGTCGGGCCCCGACAATGAGCAGTTCTTC,CSARDQSGPDNEQFF
TRBD1,TRBV5-1,.,TRBJ2-7,TGCGCCAGCAGCTTGACCGACCCGGGACAGCACTACGAGCAGTACTTC,CASSLTDPGQHYEQYF
TRBD2,TRBV29-1,.,TRBJ2-1,TGCAGCGGCACTAGCGGGAGTTCTTCTGGCGTCCATGAGCAGTTCTTC,CSGTSGSSSGVHEQFF
.,TRBV29-1,few,TRBJ2-6,TGCAGCGTTCTACACCAAGGGGGCTCTGGGGCCAACGTCCTGACTTTC,CSVLHQGGSGANVLTF
.,TRBV29-1,.,TRBJ1-1,TGCGGCGTTGGCGGCCGGGACCCTAGGGATATAGGCACTGAAGCTTTCTTT,CGVGGRDPRDIGTEAFF
TRBD2,TRBV20-1,.,TRBJ2-1,TGCAGTGCTAATCCGACTAGCGGGGCCCCTCTCTACAATGAGCAGTTCTTC,CSANPTSGAPLYNEQFF
TRBD1,TRBV6-6,.,TRBJ2-5,TGTGCCAGCAGCCCGAGACAGGGGATCCCAGAGACCCAGTACTTC,CASSPRQGIPETQYF
.,TRBV11-2,few,TRBJ2-7,TGTGCCAGCAGCTTAGGATTGGGCGGGAAGGGGGCTTACTACGAGCAGTACTTC,CASSLGLGGKGAYYEQYF
.,TRBV2,.,TRBJ2-4,TGTGCCAGCAGTGAAGGGCGGAATGGTGACGGGTACTTC,CASSEGRNGDGYF
TRBD2,TRBV13,.,TRBJ2-3,TGTGCCAGCAGCAACGGCCTAGCGGGAGCAGATACGCAGTATTTT,CASSNGLAGADTQYF
.,TRBV12-3/TRBV12-4,.,TRBJ2-3,TGTGCCAGCAGTTTAGCCCAGACCAAGTCCGGAGCAGATGCGCAGTATTTT,CASSLAQTKSGADAQYF
.,TRBV12-3/TRBV12-4,few,TRBJ2-7,TGTGCCAGCAGCGTCAGCCCCTCCTACGAGCAGTACTTC,CASSVSPSYEQYF
TRBD2,TRBV20-1,.,TRBJ2-5,TGCAGTGCTAGAGATCGGGTAGCGGGGGGGAAAGAGACCCAGTACTTC,CSARDRVAGGKETQYF
.,TRBV13,.,TRBJ2-1,TGTGCCAGCAGCGGACGGGGGGCCGATTACAATGAGCAGTTCTTC,CASSGRGADYNEQFF
.,TRBV29-1,.,TRBJ1-2,TGCAGCGTCGTCTTGGACAGTTGGGTATATGGCTACACCTTC,CSVVLDSWVYGYTF
TRBD1,TRBV20-1,few,TRBJ2-3,TGCACCACCAGCGCAGGGGGCGCAGATACGCAGTATTTT,CTTSAGGADTQYF
.,TRBV10-2,.,TRBJ2-7,TGCGCCAGCAGTGACGCCGACGAGCAGTACTTC,CASSDADEQYF
TRBD1,TRBV6-5,.,TRBJ2-5,TGTGCCAGCAGGTACTCGATTGATTCGCCGGGACAGTTAGGAGAGACCCAGTACTTC,CASRYSIDSPGQLGETQYF
.,TRBV21-1,.,TRBJ2-7,TGTGCCAGCAGGCGACAGGGGGTAAACTCCTACGAGCAGTACTTC,CASRRQGVNSYEQYF
.,TRBV5-1,.,TRBJ2-3,TGCGCCAGCGCGGGGGACAGGACATCAGATACGCAGTATTTT,CASAGDRTSDTQYF
TRBD1,TRBV18,once,TRBJ2-1,TGTGCCAGCTCACCACTTCGGCCAGGGGGTCGTCTCAACAATGAGCAGTTCTTC,CASSPLRPGGRLNNEQFF
.,TRBV6-5,.,TRBJ2-5,TGTGCCAGCAGTTACGGGGAGTCAGAGACCCAGTACTTC,CASSYGESETQYF
.,TRBV3-1,.,TRBJ2-1,TGTGCCAGCAGCCAAGATAGCTTAGGACAGCCATACAATGAGCAGTTCTTC,CASSQDSLGQPYNEQFF